The entry below gives a single T cell receptor (beta chain) sequence along with its context. This sample is part of a study of blood T cell repertoires in COVID-19. The V and J ends lost 5 bases and 0 bases, in that order; junction bases with no gene match: 14. Germline V gene lookup returns CDR1 LNHDA and CDR2 SQIVND (reference sequence). The length of the CDR3 is 20 residues. Data came from immunoSEQ multiplex PCR; TCRdb stores just in-frame clones and leaves some out. This table holds some 120,000 clones, roughly 80% found once. Sequenced: peripheral blood. The receptor's source is a human donor in a cohort sampled during active COVID-19. The J gene is TRBJ2-6, the V gene TRBV19; 9 bases map to TRBD2. CDR3 in DNA: TGTGCCAGTAGTCTCTTACTAACAGTGACTAGCGGCTCTGGGGCCAACGTCCTGACTTTC. Translated, it gives CASSLLLTVTSGSGANVLTF.